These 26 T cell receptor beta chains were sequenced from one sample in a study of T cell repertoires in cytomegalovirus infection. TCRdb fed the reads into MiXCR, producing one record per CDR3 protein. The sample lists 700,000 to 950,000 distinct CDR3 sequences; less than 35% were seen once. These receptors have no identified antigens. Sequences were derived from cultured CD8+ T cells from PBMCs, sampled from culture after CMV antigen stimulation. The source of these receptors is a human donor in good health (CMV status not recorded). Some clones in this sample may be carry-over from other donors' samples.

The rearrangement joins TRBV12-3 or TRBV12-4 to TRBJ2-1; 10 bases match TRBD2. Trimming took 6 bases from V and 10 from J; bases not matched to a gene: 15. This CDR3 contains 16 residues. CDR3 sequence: CASRSGAGGLSWEQFF. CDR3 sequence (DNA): TGTGCCAGCAGGAGCGGAGCGGGGGGGCTTTCTTGGGAGCAGTTCTTC.

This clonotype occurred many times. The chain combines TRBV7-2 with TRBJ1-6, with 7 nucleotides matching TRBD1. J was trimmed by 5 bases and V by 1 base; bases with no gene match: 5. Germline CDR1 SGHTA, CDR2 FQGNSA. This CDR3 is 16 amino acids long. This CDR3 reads CASSLVAGGNNSPLHF. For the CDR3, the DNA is TGTGCCAGCAGCTTAGTGGCAGGGGGGAATAATTCACCCCTCCACTTT.

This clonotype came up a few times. The CDR3 nucleotides read TGCAGTGCTAGGGTTGGTGGGAAAGGTTATAGCAATCAGCCCCAGCATTTT. Translation gives CSARVGGKGYSNQPQHF. The chain carries TRBV20-1 and TRBJ1-5, with no clear D. Trimming took 3 bases from V and 0 from J, leaving 18 bases between them. The germline gives CDR1 DFQATT, CDR2 SNEGSKA (reference sequence). This CDR3 region has 17 residues.

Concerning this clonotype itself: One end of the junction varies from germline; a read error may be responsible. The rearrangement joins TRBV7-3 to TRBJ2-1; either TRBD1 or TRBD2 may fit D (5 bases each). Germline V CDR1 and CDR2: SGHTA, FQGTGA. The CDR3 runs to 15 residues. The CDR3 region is CVSSASGSSYNEQFF. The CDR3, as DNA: TGTGTCAGCAGCGCCTCAGGGAGCTCCTACAATGAGCAGTTCTTC.

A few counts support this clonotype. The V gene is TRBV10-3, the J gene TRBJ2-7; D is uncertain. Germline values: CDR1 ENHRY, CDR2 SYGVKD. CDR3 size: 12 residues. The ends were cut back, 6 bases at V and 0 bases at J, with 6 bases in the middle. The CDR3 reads CAISPLSYEQYV. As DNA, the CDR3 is TGTGCCATCAGCCCCCTCTCCTACGAGCAGTACGTC.

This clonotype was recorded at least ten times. The chain's CDR3 is CASSLGTFYSNQPQHF. In nucleotides, the CDR3 is TGTGCCAGCAGCTTAGGGACATTCTATAGCAATCAGCCCCAGCATTTT. This chain uses TRBV7-2 with TRBJ1-5; possibly TRBD1 for D (5 bases). This CDR3 region has 16 residues. Germline loops: CDR1 SGHTA, CDR2 FQGNSA. V lost 1 base to trimming and J lost 0 bases, with 10 bases between them.

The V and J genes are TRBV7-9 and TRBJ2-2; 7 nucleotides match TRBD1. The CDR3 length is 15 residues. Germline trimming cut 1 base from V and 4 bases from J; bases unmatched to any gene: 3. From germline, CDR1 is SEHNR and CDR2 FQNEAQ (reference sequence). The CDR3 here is CASSLVGQITGELFF. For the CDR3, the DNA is TGTGCCAGCAGCTTAGTGGGACAGATCACCGGGGAGCTGTTTTTT.

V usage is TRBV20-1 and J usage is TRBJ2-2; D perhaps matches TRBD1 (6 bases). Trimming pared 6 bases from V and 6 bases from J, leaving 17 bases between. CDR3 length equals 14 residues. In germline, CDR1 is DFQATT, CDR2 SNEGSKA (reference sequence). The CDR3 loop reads CSAPGDTRPGELFF. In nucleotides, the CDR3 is TGCAGTGCCCCCGGGGACACCCGACCCGGGGAGCTGTTTTTT.

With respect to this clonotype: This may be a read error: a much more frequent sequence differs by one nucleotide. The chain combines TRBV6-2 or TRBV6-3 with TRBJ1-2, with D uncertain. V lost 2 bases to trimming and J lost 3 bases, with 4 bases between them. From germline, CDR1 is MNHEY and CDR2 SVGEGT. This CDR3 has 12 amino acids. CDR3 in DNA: TGTGCCAGCAGTTACGCGGACTATGGCTACACCTTC. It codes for CASSYADYGYTF.

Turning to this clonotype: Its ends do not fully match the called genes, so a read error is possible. The CDR3 protein is CTSPRGLAGNNEQFF. The CDR3 nucleotides are TGTACCAGCCCTAGAGGCCTAGCGGGGAATAATGAGCAGTTCTTC. The genes are TRBV2 and TRBJ2-1, with TRBD2 identical over 9 bases. Germline CDR1 reads SNHLY; CDR2 reads FYNNEI. CDR3 length: 15 amino acids.

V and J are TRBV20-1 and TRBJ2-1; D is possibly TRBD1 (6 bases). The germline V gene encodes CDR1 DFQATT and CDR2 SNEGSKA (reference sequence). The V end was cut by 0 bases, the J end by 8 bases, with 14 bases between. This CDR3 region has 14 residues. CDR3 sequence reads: CSARDVGAWDEQFF. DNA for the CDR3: TGCAGTGCTAGAGATGTGGGGGCATGGGATGAGCAGTTCTTC.

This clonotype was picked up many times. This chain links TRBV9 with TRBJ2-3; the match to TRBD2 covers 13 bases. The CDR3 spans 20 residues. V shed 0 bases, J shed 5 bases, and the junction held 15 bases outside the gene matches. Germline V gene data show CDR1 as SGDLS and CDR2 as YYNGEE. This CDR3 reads CASSVALPRLAGGFQDTQYF. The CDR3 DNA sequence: TGTGCCAGCAGCGTAGCTCTCCCTCGACTAGCGGGGGGATTTCAAGATACGCAGTATTTT.

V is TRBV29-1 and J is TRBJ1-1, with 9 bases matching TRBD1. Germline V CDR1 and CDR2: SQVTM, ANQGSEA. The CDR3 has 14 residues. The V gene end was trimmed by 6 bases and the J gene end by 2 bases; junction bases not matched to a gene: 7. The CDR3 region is CSVPGTGPNTEAFF. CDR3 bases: TGCAGCGTGCCCGGGACAGGGCCTAACACTGAAGCTTTCTTT. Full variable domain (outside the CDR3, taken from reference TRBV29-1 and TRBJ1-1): SAVISQKPSRDICQRGTSLTIQCQVDSQVTMMFWYRQQPGQSLTLIATANQGSEATYESGFVIDKFPISRPNLTFSTLTVSNMSPEDSSIYLCSVPGTGPNTEAFFGQGTRLTVV.

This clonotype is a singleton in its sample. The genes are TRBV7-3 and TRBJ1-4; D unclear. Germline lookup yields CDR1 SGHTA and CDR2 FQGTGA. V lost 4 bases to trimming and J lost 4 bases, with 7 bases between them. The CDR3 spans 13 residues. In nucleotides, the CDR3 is TGTGCCAGCAGCTGGGGAGATAATGAAAAACTGTTTTTT. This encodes CASSWGDNEKLFF.

The CDR3, as DNA: TGTGCCAGCAGTTACCGCCTGGGACAGGGCGACGAGCAGTACGTC. Translating it yields CASSYRLGQGDEQYV. The gene calls are TRBV6-2 or TRBV6-3 and TRBJ2-7; TRBD1 matches 9 bases. The CDR3 contains 15 residues. The germline V gene encodes CDR1 MNHEY and CDR2 SVGEGT. V was pared by 2 bases and J by 5 bases, with 7 bases of the junction left unmatched.

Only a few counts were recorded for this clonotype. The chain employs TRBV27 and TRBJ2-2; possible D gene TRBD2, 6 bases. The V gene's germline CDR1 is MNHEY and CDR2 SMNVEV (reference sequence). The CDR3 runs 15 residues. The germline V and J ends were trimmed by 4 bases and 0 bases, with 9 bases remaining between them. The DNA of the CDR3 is TGTGCCAGCAGTTGGGAGGAGCCGAACACCGGGGAGCTGTTTTTT. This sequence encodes CASSWEEPNTGELFF.

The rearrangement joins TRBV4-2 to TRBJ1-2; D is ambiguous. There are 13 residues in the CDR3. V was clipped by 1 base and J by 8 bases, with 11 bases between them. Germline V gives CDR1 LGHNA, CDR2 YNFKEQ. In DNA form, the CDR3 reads TGTGCCAGCAGCCAAGTAATAGGGAGCGGCTACACCTTC. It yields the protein CASSQVIGSGYTF.

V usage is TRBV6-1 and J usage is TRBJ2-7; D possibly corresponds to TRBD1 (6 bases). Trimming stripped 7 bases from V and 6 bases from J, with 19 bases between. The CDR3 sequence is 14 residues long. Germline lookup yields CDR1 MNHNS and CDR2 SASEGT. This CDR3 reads CASIPNRVPFEQYF. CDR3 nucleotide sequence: TGTGCCAGCATTCCTAACAGGGTCCCCTTCGAGCAGTACTTC.

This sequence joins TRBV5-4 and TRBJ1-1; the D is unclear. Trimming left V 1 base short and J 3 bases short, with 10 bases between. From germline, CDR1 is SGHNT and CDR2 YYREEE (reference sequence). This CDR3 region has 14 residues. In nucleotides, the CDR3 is TGTGCCAGCAGCTTGAGACTAGGAGACACTGAAGCTTTCTTT. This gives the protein CASSLRLGDTEAFF.

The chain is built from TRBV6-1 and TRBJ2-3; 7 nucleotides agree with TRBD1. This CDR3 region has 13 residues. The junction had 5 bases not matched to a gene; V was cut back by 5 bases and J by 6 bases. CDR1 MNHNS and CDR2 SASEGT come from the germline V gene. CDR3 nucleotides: TGTGCCAGCAGTCACCCAGGGGGTGATACGCAGTATTTT. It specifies CASSHPGGDTQYF.

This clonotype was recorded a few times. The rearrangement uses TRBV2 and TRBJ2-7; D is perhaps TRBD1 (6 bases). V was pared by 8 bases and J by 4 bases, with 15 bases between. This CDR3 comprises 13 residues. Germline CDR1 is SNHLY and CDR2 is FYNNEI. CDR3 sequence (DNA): TGTGCCAGCGTATCCAGGGGATCGTACGAGCAGTACGTC. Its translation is CASVSRGSYEQYV.

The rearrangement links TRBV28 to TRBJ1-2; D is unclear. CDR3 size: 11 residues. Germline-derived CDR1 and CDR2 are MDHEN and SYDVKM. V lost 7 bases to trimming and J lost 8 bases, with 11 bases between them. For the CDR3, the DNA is TGTGCCAGCACGGGGTCGTTGGGCTACACCTTC. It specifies CASTGSLGYTF.

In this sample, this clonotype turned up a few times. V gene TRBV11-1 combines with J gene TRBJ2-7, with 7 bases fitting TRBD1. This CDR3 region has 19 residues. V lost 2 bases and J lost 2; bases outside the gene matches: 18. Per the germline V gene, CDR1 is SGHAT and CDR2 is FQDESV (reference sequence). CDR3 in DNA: TGTGCCAGCAGCTTATATCCCCTAGGGCAGGGGGACCCTCCCTACGAGCAGTACTTC. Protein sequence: CASSLYPLGQGDPPYEQYF.

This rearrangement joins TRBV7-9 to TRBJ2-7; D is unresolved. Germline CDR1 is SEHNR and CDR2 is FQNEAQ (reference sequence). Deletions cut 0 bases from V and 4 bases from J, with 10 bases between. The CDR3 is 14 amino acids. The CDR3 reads CASSLARQFYEQYF. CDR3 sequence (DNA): TGTGCCAGCAGCTTAGCGAGGCAGTTTTACGAGCAGTACTTC.

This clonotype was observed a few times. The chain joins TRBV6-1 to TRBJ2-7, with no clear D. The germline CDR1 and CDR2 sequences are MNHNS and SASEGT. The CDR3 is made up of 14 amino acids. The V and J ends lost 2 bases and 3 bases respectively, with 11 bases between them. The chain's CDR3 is CASSENSEDYEQYV. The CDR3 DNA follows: TGTGCCAGCAGTGAAAACAGCGAAGACTACGAGCAGTACGTC.

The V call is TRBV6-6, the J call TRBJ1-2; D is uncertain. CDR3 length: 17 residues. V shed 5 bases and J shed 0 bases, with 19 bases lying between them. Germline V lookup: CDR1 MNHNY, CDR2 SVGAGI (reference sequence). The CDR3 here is CASSGTPRGGPNYGYTF. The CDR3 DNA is TGTGCCAGCAGTGGAACCCCCCGCGGAGGACCTAACTATGGCTACACCTTC.